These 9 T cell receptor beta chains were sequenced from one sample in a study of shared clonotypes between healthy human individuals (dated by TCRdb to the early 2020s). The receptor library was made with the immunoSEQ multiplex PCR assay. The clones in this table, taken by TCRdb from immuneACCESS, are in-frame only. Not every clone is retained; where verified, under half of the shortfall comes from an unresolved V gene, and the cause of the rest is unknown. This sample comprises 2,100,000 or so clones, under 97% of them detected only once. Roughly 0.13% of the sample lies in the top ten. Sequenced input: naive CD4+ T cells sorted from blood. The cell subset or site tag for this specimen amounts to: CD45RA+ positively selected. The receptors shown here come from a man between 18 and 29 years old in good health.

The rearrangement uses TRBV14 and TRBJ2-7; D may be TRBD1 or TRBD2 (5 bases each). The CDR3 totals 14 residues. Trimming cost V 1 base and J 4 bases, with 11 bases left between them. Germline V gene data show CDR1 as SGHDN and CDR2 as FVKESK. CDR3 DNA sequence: TGTGCCAGCAGCCAAGCGGGACGTTTTTACGAGCAGTACTTC. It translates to CASSQAGRFYEQYF.

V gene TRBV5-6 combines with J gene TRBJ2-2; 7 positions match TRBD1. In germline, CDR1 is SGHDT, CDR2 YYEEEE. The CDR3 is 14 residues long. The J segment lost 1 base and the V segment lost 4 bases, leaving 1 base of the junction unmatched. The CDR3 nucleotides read TGTGCCAGCAGCCGACAGGGGAACACCGGGGAGCTGTTTTTT. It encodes CASSRQGNTGELFF.

The CDR3 reads CASSSLGAPEQFF. CDR3 in DNA: TGTGCCAGCAGTTCACTAGGGGCTCCCGAGCAGTTCTTC. The chain uses TRBV6-5 and TRBJ2-1, with D perhaps being TRBD1 or TRBD2 (5 bases each). The CDR3 has 13 amino acids. V shed 4 bases and J shed 10 bases, with 14 bases lying between them. Per germline, CDR1 MNHEY and CDR2 SVGAGI.

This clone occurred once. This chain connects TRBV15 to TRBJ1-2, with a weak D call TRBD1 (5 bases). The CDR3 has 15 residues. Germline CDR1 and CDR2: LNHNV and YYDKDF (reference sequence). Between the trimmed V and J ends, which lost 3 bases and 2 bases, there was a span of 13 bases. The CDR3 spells CATSRVGDVNYGYTF. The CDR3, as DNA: TGTGCCACCAGCAGGGTGGGGGACGTAAACTATGGCTACACCTTC.

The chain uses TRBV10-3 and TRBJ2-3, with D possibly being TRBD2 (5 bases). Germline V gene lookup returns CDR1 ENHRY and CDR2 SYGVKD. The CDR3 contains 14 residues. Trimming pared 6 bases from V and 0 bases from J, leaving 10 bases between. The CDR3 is CAIRGGSSTDTQYF. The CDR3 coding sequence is TGTGCCATCAGGGGCGGGTCTAGCACAGATACGCAGTATTTT.

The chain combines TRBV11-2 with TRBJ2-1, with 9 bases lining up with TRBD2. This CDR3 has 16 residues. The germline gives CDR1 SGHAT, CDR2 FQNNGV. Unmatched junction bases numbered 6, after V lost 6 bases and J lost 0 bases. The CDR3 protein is CASRTLSGSSYNEQFF. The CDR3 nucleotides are TGTGCCAGCAGGACTCTTAGCGGGAGCTCCTACAATGAGCAGTTCTTC.

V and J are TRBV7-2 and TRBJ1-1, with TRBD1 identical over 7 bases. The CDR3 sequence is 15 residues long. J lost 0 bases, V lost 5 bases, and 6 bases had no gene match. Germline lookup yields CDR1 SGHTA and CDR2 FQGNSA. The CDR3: CASSPWGTVNTEAFF. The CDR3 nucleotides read TGTGCCAGCAGCCCATGGGGGACAGTGAACACTGAAGCTTTCTTT.

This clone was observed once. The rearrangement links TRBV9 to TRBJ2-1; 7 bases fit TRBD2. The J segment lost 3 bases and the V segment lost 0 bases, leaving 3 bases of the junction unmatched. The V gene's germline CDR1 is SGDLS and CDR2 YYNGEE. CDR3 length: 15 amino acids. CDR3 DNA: TGTGCCAGCAGCGTAGGGGCGGGAGACTACAATGAGCAGTTCTTC. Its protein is CASSVGAGDYNEQFF.

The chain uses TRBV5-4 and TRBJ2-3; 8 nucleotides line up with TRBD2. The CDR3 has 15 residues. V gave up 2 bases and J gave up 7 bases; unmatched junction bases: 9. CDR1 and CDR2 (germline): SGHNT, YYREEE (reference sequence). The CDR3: CASSFGGLVGNTQYF. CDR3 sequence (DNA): TGTGCCAGCAGCTTTGGGGGACTAGTAGGAAATACGCAGTATTTT.